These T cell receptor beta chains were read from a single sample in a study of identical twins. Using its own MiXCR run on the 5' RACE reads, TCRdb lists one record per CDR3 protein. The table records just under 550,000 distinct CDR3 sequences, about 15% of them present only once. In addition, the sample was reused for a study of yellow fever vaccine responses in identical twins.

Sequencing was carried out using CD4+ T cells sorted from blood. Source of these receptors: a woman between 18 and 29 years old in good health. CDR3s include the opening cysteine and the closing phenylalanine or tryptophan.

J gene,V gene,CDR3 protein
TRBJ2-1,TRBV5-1,CASSSTSGRFNEQFF
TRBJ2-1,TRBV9,CASSEGWLATDEQFF
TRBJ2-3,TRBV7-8,CASSLADGSTDTQYF
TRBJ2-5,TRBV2,CASSEEQGAQTQYF
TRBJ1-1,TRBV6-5,CASSYERNTEAFF
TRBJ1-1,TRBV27,CASSFHGNTEAFF
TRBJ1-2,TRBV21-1,CASSKARRQHYGYTF
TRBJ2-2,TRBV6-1,CASSHGTLSTGELFF
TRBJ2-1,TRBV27,CASSSILTLSYNEQFF
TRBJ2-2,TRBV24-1,CATSAPGRTYDSNTGELFF
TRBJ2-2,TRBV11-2,CASSLVAGAGGELFF
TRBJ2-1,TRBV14,CASSLWGNSYNEQFF
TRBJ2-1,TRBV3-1,CASSHGQGGNNEQFF
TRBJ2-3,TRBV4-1,CASSQGLKGGGADTQYF
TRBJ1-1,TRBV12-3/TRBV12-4,CASTIDTFNTEAFF
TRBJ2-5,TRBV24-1,CATSDAGYQETQYF
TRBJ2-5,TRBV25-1,CASRGLWGQETQYF
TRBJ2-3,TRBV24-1,CATRLRERTDTQYF
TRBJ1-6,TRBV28,CASSSGEGGVVSPLHF
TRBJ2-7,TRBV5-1,CASSLVAGDYEQYF